Listed below are T cell receptor beta chains from one sample, sequenced in a study of graft-versus-host responses after intestinal transplantation. Profiled with immunoSEQ multiplex PCR; TCRdb holds only in-frame clones, not every one. The table has tens of thousands of clones, about 80% seen once. This material consisted of ileum tissue, taken 12 days after intestinal transplant. The receptor source for this set is a human patient who received an intestinal transplant, so some T cells may come from the graft donor. Each CDR3 is given with its conserved first and last residue. A D gene is named only where the DNA matches it firmly. Clone size is shown for a subset of rows, as once, few, many or a class of expanded clone.

>TRBJ2-5|.|TRBV18|.
TGTGCCAGCTTACAGGGCCTGGGGGAGACCCAGTACTTC
CASLQGLGETQYF
>TRBJ2-3|.|TRBV5-4|TRBD1
TGTGCCAGACTGACAGGGGGAAATAGGCCCCCTGGGAGAGATACGCAGTATTTT
CARLTGGNRPPGRDTQYF
>TRBJ2-5|few|TRBV27|TRBD2
TGTGCCAGCAGTTTATGGGGAGGGTTGGAGACCCAGTACTTC
CASSLWGGLETQYF
>TRBJ2-7|once|TRBV11-3|TRBD1
TGTGCCAGCAGCTTATCCGAGGGGGCGTTCTACGAGCAGTACTTC
CASSLSEGAFYEQYF
>TRBJ2-7|few|TRBV5-5|.
TGTGCCAGCAGTGGTAGTGTCCACGAGCAGTACTTC
CASSGSVHEQYF
>TRBJ2-4|.|TRBV6-1|TRBD1
TGTGCCAGCAGTGAACGACCGGGACAGGGGATCTCCAAAAACATTCAGTACTTC
CASSERPGQGISKNIQYF
>TRBJ2-3|.|TRBV6-1|TRBD2
TGTGCCAGCAGTCCTAGCGGGGTTCTGGGAGATACGCAGTATTTT
CASSPSGVLGDTQYF
>TRBJ1-1|.|TRBV9|.
TGTGCCAGCAGCGTAGGAGGTATGAACACTGAAGCTTTCTTT
CASSVGGMNTEAFF
>TRBJ2-5|.|TRBV7-9|TRBD2
TGTGCCAGCAGCTTAGGTAGCGGGGGGGAAGCGTACCAAGAGACCCAGTACTTC
CASSLGSGGEAYQETQYF
>TRBJ2-3|few|TRBV9|TRBD2
TGTGCCAGCAGCTCAACGTGGAGCGGGGGTGGAGATACGCAGTATTTT
CASSSTWSGGGDTQYF
>TRBJ2-7|.|TRBV18|TRBD2
TGTGCCAGCTCACCTTACCTAGCGGGGCCCTCAGCCGGGCAGTACTTC
CASSPYLAGPSAGQYF
>TRBJ1-2|.|TRBV6-1|.
TGTGGAACAGGGAACTATGGCTACACCTTC
CGTGNYGYTF
>TRBJ2-5|.|TRBV11-2|.
TGTGCCAGCAGCTTCCAAGCGAAACAAGAGACCCAGTACTTC
CASSFQAKQETQYF
>TRBJ2-3|.|TRBV28|.
TGTGGGACAGCCCTTCCGAACACAGATACGCAGTATTTT
CGTALPNTDTQYF
>TRBJ2-1|.|TRBV6-5|.
TGTGCCAGCAGCAACAGGAATGAGCAGTTCTTC
CASSNRNEQFF
>TRBJ1-1|once|TRBV5-4|.
TGTGCCAGCAGCTTGGAGTCGCGGGAAACTGAAGCTTTCTTT
CASSLESRETEAFF
>TRBJ2-4|.|TRBV10-3|TRBD1
TGTGCCATCACCAGGACAGGAGTAGCCAAAAACATTCAGTACTTC
CAITRTGVAKNIQYF
>TRBJ2-4|.|TRBV2|.
TGTGCCAGCAGGGAGGAGGCAGGCGGTCAGTACTTC
CASREEAGGQYF
>TRBJ1-2|.|TRBV4-2|TRBD1
TGTGCCAGCAGCCAGACTCCCGGGACAGTCTATGGCTACACCTTC
CASSQTPGTVYGYTF
>TRBJ2-1|.|TRBV9|TRBD2
TGTGCCAGCAGCCTAGCGGGGGGCTACAATGAGCAGTTCTTC
CASSLAGGYNEQFF
>TRBJ1-2|.|TRBV5-5|TRBD1
TGTGCCAGCAGCTTGGATCTGGGACAGGCTTACTATGGCTACACCTTC
CASSLDLGQAYYGYTF
>TRBJ2-7|.|TRBV6-5|TRBD1
TGTGCCAGCAAGAGGGACAGAAACTACGAGCAGTACTTC
CASKRDRNYEQYF
>TRBJ2-3|.|TRBV29-1|TRBD1
TGCAGCGTCGAGGGACAGGGTGGAGATACGCAGTATTTT
CSVEGQGGDTQYF
>TRBJ1-2|.|TRBV2|.
TGTGCCAGCAGGGCGGTACAGGGTAGTCTCTATGGCTACACCTTC
CASRAVQGSLYGYTF
>TRBJ2-1|.|TRBV7-2|.
TGTGCCAGCAGCTTAGGGCGCACAGGATACAATGAGCAGTTCTTC
CASSLGRTGYNEQFF
>TRBJ2-1|few|TRBV4-1|.
TGCGCCAGCAGCCAAACAGAAACGACGATCTACAATGAGCAGTTCTTC
CASSQTETTIYNEQFF
>TRBJ2-2|.|TRBV4-1|.
TGCGCCAGCAGCCAAGTTCGGTCCGGGGAGCTGTTTTTT
CASSQVRSGELFF
>TRBJ2-3|.|TRBV21-1|.
TGTGCCAGCAGCAGAAGGGAGGAGGCGCCCCGCACAGATACGCAGTATTTT
CASSRREEAPRTDTQYF
>TRBJ2-7|.|TRBV4-1|.
TGCGCCAGCAGCCAGCACTCGCGGGGTTTGGAGCAGTACTTC
CASSQHSRGLEQYF
>TRBJ2-7|.|TRBV5-6|.
TGTGCCAGCAGCTTGTTCAACAGCTACGAGCAGTACTTC
CASSLFNSYEQYF
>TRBJ1-6|.|TRBV9|TRBD1
TGTGCCAGCAGCCGGGACAGGGGGCTATCACCCCTCCACTTT
CASSRDRGLSPLHF